A selection of T cell receptor beta chains follows, all from one sample in a study of T cell changes during pregnancy in multiple sclerosis. Profiled with immunoSEQ multiplex PCR; TCRdb holds only in-frame clones, not every one. Of around 43,000 clones listed, 85% to 95% are singletons. This specimen consisted of CD4+ T cells from peripheral blood mononuclear cells, obtained before pregnancy. All receptors derive from a female donor with multiple sclerosis, enrolled in a pregnancy study. CDR3s include the opening cysteine and the closing phenylalanine or tryptophan. Fields, in order: clone size, J gene, V gene, CDR3 protein. Clone sizes are given selectively: once, few, many, or a class where the clone is expanded.

>-|TRBJ1-4|TRBV19
CASSIMAGANEKLFF
>-|TRBJ2-3|TRBV28
CASSLKPGQGSGSTDTQYF
>-|TRBJ2-7|TRBV28
CASSLPLYAPERGERFSYEQYF
>-|TRBJ2-1|TRBV7-9
CASSETSGMSYNEQFF
>-|TRBJ1-4|TRBV14
CASSQKGTGATNEKLFF
>once|TRBJ2-4|TRBV9
CASSVAPVSTLAKNIQYF
>-|TRBJ2-1|TRBV5-1
CASSLYTRAGGTEQFF
>-|TRBJ2-3|TRBV9
CASSVSSTSTDTQYF
>-|TRBJ1-3|TRBV28
CASSLGGIRTIYF
>-|TRBJ2-1|TRBV6-5
CASRGLAGGHEQFF
>once|TRBJ2-2|TRBV30
CAWSVLGFWGTSGRAVPGELFF
>-|TRBJ2-3|TRBV6-1
CASSEVGGLRTDTQYF
>-|TRBJ2-7|TRBV6-5
CASSQLAGDYEQYF
>-|TRBJ1-1|TRBV7-2
CASSVWTGIRTEAFF
>-|TRBJ2-7|TRBV6-5
CASSYLDRAEQYF
>-|TRBJ2-1|TRBV4-1
CASSQERWDRRREGQFF
>-|TRBJ1-2|TRBV19
CASSHHYGYTF
>-|TRBJ1-4|TRBV6-6
CASSYSRSNEKLFF
>-|TRBJ2-1|TRBV29-1
CSARRGVEVNEQFF
>-|TRBJ2-7|TRBV5-8
CASSYRDEQYF
>-|TRBJ1-2|TRBV7-3
CASSLGGGIGNYGYTF
>-|TRBJ2-5|TRBV5-1
CASRSDRAQGTQYF
>-|TRBJ2-7|TRBV2
CASMQREWKYEQYF
>medium-sized|TRBJ2-2|TRBV11-1
CASSSRTAGELFF
>-|TRBJ2-1|TRBV12-5
CASGSSSGRTYEQFF
>-|TRBJ2-7|TRBV28
CASREGVSSYEQYF
>-|TRBJ1-5|TRBV15
CATSRDYSSNQPQHF
>-|TRBJ2-3|TRBV4-2
CASSQIGSGRTDTQYF
>-|TRBJ1-2|TRBV25-1
CASSSTGWGGYTF
>-|TRBJ2-7|TRBV7-8
CASSFLNREHYEQYF
>-|TRBJ2-1|TRBV10-3
CAISDEANEQFF
>-|TRBJ1-6|TRBV5-6
CASSAGQVYNSPLHF
>-|TRBJ2-7|TRBV4-2
CASSQGSGTYEQYF
>-|TRBJ1-2|TRBV5-1
CASSFTGTGDDGYTF
>-|TRBJ2-7|TRBV6-1
CASSEALGAGGPIQEQYF
>-|TRBJ2-7|TRBV6-1
CASSSAGGYEQYF
>once|TRBJ1-1|TRBV27
CASSYRVGTEAFF
>-|TRBJ1-1|TRBV19
CASILQGNKEAFF
>-|TRBJ2-1|TRBV7-8
CASSTRVSLAGGGRNNEQFF
>-|TRBJ1-1|TRBV19
CASSTQGRMDTEAFF
>-|TRBJ2-7|TRBV18
CASSPWTGDEQYF
>-|TRBJ2-7|TRBV18
CASSPPTAGRYEQYF
>few|TRBJ2-1|TRBV19
CASSIRGSGEQFF
>-|TRBJ2-7|TRBV6-1
CASSELFVSGTASYEQYF
>-|-|TRBV27
CASSLSTGGTYEQYF
>-|TRBJ2-3|TRBV23-1
CASSRPEEDTQYF
>-|TRBJ1-2|TRBV5-4
CASSSGTGNYGYTF
>-|TRBJ2-3|TRBV19
CASSMGLAVSDTQYF
>-|TRBJ2-1|TRBV27
CASSRGLAGYNEQFF
>-|TRBJ1-1|TRBV6-6
CASSYGGAKNTEAFF
>-|TRBJ2-2|TRBV15
CATSRSGRGKSTGELFF
>-|TRBJ2-7|TRBV11-2
CASSFLAAYEQYF
>-|TRBJ2-2|TRBV2
CASRLDRNTGELFF
>-|TRBJ1-2|TRBV30
CAWSARQGAWGYTF